The entry below describes one T cell receptor (beta chain). Its antigen remains undetermined. No clone much larger than this one lies a single base away; base qualities are absent. Whole blood was collected in K2EDTA tubes by collaborating institutions according to the institutions' own protocols. For TCRbeta analysis, collaborators shipped samples as frozen whole blood, isolated PBMCs, or DNA extracted from either of those sample types. This specimen belongs to a study of blood T cell repertoires in COVID-19 (dated by TCRdb to about 2020). About the full investigation: Samples from collaborators originated in the United States, Italy and Spain and spanned both the acute and convalescent phases of COVID-19. The prospective study material was composed of cDNA or gDNA derived from T cells, B-cell-depleted T cells, or PBMCs. HLA class I and class II types, where available, came from metadata supplied by the sample provider rather than from assay-based typing. Sample metadata almost always included a de-identified subject ID, COVID-19 status, age in years and sex. A freely available public database, intended as a resource for researchers studying the immune response to SARS-CoV-2, is where the repertoires were released. Samples came from the ongoing ImmuneRACE study (first 160 participants) plus 1,254 subjects from 6 global collaborators. The dataset comprised deeply sampled blood TCRbeta repertoires from subjects exposed to, actively infected with, or recovered from COVID-19. General study outcomes and caveats: How much clinical and demographic metadata was included differed by source and by participant, and the metadata was provided uncurated.

TCRbeta CDR3 regions were amplified from genomic DNA using the immunoSEQ Assay, a bias-controlled multiplex PCR. The authors' analysis ran thus. The number of nucleated cells in each sample was estimated by amplification of reference gene primers within the assay. To quantify the absolute abundance of each unique TCRbeta CDR3 rearrangement, sequence reads were collapsed and filtered. For each sample, productive Simpson clonality was calculated as the square root of Simpson's diversity index over productive rearrangements. Imported from immuneACCESS, the table was reduced by TCRdb to in-frame sequences with V and J called. These copies leave out some clones; in studies compared against another copy, an unresolved V gene accounts for under half, and the cause of the remainder is not known. That table is the source of V, J and clone size, and D and trimming were worked out from the DNA. The sample table contains about 130,000 clones; only one count was recorded for approximately 81% of them. The leading ten clones occupy about 40% of the sample.

The germline V gene supplies CDR1 SNHLY and CDR2 FYNNEI. Measured from the cysteine to the phenylalanine, the CDR3 is 14 residues long. Only CDR3 DNA is held: 42 bases, read in frame from base 1. Trimming costs V 0 bases and J 2 bases, and their ends lie 5 bases apart. The chain joins TRBV2 to TRBJ1-3; TRBD1 is a possible D gene, resting on 5 matching bases. This receptor was identified in a middle-aged man with active or convalescent COVID-19. The sequenced sample was peripheral blood. In nucleotide form, the sequence is TGTGCCAGCAGTGAAGCGACAGCTGGAAACACCATATATTTT. This sequence encodes CASSEATAGNTIYF.